Following are 28 T cell receptor beta chains from one sample sequenced in a study of cytomegalovirus exposure and HLA in healthy donors. PCR was performed using 60 Vbeta and 13 Jbeta primers. Assay used: immunoSEQ multiplex PCR; TCRdb lists only in-frame clones, some missing. Here the sample spans around 160,000 clones, 75% to 90% being singletons. Material for sequencing was PBMCs. The receptors here all came from a human donor in good health.

Comment on this clone: In the same sample, other DNA sequences code for this CDR3. The V call is TRBV20-1, the J call TRBJ2-5, with D possibly being TRBD1 (5 bases). The CDR3 length is 11 residues. Germline V gene data show CDR1 as DFQATT and CDR2 as SNEGSKA (reference sequence). V dropped 1 base and J dropped 5 bases, with 5 bases sitting between them. The CDR3 nucleotides are TGCAGTGCTAGAGCAGGGGAGACCCAGTACTTC. This gives the protein CSARAGETQYF.

V and J are TRBV5-6 and TRBJ1-2, with D possibly being TRBD1 (6 bases). The CDR3 runs 13 residues. CDR1 is SGHDT, CDR2 YYEEEE, per germline. Trimming pared 4 bases from V and 4 bases from J, leaving 11 bases between. CDR3 sequence reads: CASSTGTLYGYTF. Here the CDR3 DNA reads TGTGCCAGCAGCACGGGGACACTCTATGGCTACACCTTC.

The chain joins TRBV4-3 to TRBJ2-3; 9 nucleotides match TRBD1. Germline-derived CDR1 and CDR2 are LGHNA and YSLEER. V shed 1 base, J shed 5 bases, and the junction held 4 bases outside the gene matches. The CDR3 length is 15 residues. CDR3 in DNA: TGCGCCAGCAGCCAAGCCGGGACAGGGCAAGATACGCAGTATTTT. It specifies CASSQAGTGQDTQYF.

V usage is TRBV5-1 and J usage is TRBJ2-7, with D maybe TRBD1 (6 bases). The CDR3 has 15 amino acids. V was clipped by 1 base and J by 4 bases, with 15 bases between them. In germline, CDR1 is SGHRS, CDR2 YFSETQ. Written as DNA, the CDR3 is TGCGCCAGCAGCTTGTCAAGAACAGGGCCATACGAGCAGTACTTC. It specifies CASSLSRTGPYEQYF.

The chain links TRBV2 to TRBJ2-2; 7 nucleotides align to TRBD1. Germline-derived CDR1 and CDR2 are SNHLY and FYNNEI. Germline trimming cut 6 bases from V and 5 bases from J; bases unmatched to any gene: 15. The CDR3 runs 17 residues. DNA for the CDR3: TGTGCCAGCAGATGGCCTCTGAAGACAGGGAAAACCGGGGAGCTGTTTTTT. Its protein is CASRWPLKTGKTGELFF.

The chain recombines TRBV7-2 with TRBJ2-1, with D possibly TRBD1 on 6 matching bases. Germline-derived CDR1 and CDR2 are SGHTA and FQGNSA. V lost 5 bases and J lost 3, with 14 bases in between. CDR3 size: 15 residues. In DNA form, the CDR3 reads TGTGCCAGCAGCCACCGGGACAAGGTCTACAATGAGCAGTTCTTC. Protein product: CASSHRDKVYNEQFF.

The chain is built from TRBV29-1 and TRBJ2-1; 13 nucleotides match TRBD2. V was pared by 7 bases and J by 4 bases, with 7 bases of the junction left unmatched. The germline gives CDR1 SQVTM, CDR2 ANQGSEA. The CDR3 covers 15 residues. The CDR3 loop reads CSAWTSGGLYNEQFF. CDR3 bases: TGCAGCGCCTGGACTAGCGGGGGCCTTTACAATGAGCAGTTCTTC.

This chain links TRBV10-1 with TRBJ2-7; 10 positions match TRBD1. V shed 6 bases, J shed 4 bases, and the junction held 9 bases outside the gene matches. Germline V gives CDR1 WNHNN, CDR2 SYGVQD (reference sequence). The CDR3 is 15 residues long. The CDR3 sequence: CASRRPGQGIYEQYF. The CDR3 coding sequence is TGCGCCAGCAGACGTCCGGGACAGGGGATTTACGAGCAGTACTTC.

The rearrangement uses TRBV9 and TRBJ2-1, with D hard to call. The germline CDR1 and CDR2 sequences are SGDLS and YYNGEE. Trimming took 4 bases from V and 5 from J, leaving 10 bases between them. The CDR3 is made up of 13 amino acids. The CDR3 nucleotides read TGTGCCAGCAGCCTTGGGCCGGACAATGAGCAGTTCTTC. Its protein is CASSLGPDNEQFF. The full variable domain, completed using reference TRBV9 and TRBJ2-1, is DSGVTQTPKHLITATGQRVTLRCSPRSGDLSVYWYQQSLDQGLQFLIQYYNGEERAKGNILERFSAQQFPDLHSELNLSSLELGDSALYFCASSLGPDNEQFFGPGTRLTVL.

This sequence joins TRBV6-1 and TRBJ2-5; TRBD1 matches 7 bases. This CDR3 spans 15 amino acids. CDR1 and CDR2 (germline): MNHNS, SASEGT. V lost 7 bases and J lost 4; bases outside the gene matches: 12. The CDR3, as DNA: TGTGCCAGCATGACAGGGAGAGTGACAGGAGAGACCCAGTACTTC. It translates to CASMTGRVTGETQYF.

The chain recombines TRBV4-1 with TRBJ2-3, with 11 bases matching TRBD2. This CDR3 has 15 residues. V was clipped by 1 base and J by 6 bases; unmatched bases: 3. Germline CDR1 MGHRA, CDR2 YSYEKL. The CDR3 protein is CASSQVAGGHDTQYF. CDR3 DNA sequence: TGCGCCAGCAGCCAAGTAGCGGGGGGGCATGATACGCAGTATTTT.

The J gene is TRBJ2-3, the V gene TRBV5-1; TRBD2 might be the D (6 bases). Per the germline V gene, CDR1 is SGHRS and CDR2 is YFSETQ. Trimming pared 6 bases from V and 6 bases from J, leaving 29 bases between. The CDR3 has 18 residues. CDR3 region: CASTRAKDYQAAQDTQYF. As DNA, the CDR3 is TGCGCCAGCACGCGCGCAAAGGACTACCAAGCCGCACAGGATACGCAGTATTTT.

This clone was observed once. This sequence joins TRBV7-8 and TRBJ1-5; 9 bases are a match to TRBD1. CDR3 length: 16 amino acids. Germline CDR1 is SGHVS and CDR2 is FQNEAQ. Unmatched junction bases numbered 7, after V lost 5 bases and J lost 2 bases. The CDR3 spells CASSPTGGQGNQPQHF. The CDR3 DNA sequence: TGTGCCAGCAGCCCGACAGGGGGACAGGGCAATCAGCCCCAGCATTTT.

This clone has only a few counts. J is TRBJ2-3 and V is TRBV4-3, with 7 bases aligning to TRBD1. V trimming: 1 base; J trimming: 0 bases; junction bases outside the gene matches: 7. The germline CDR1 and CDR2 sequences are LGHNA and YSLEER. This CDR3 has 17 residues. The DNA for the CDR3 is TGCGCCAGCAGCCAAGTCTTGACAGGGCAAAGCACAGATACGCAGTATTTT. It codes for CASSQVLTGQSTDTQYF.

This rearrangement joins TRBV18 to TRBJ2-1; D is possibly TRBD2 (7 bases). The CDR3 totals 17 residues. Trimming pared 6 bases from V and 1 base from J, leaving 19 bases between. Germline assignment: CDR1 KGHSH and CDR2 LQKENI. The CDR3 region is CASSQTTGGNSYNEQFF. CDR3 DNA: TGTGCCAGCTCCCAGACAACGGGGGGCAATTCCTACAATGAGCAGTTCTTC.

Notes on this clone: The junction departs from the called germline gene at one end, perhaps through a read error. The chain combines TRBV7-9 with TRBJ1-2, with a possible D match to TRBD1 (5 bases). The CDR3 is made up of 12 amino acids. Germline CDR1 reads SEHNR; CDR2 reads FQNEAQ (reference sequence). CDR3 sequence: CSSSLKGYGYTF. CDR3 bases: TGTTCCAGCAGCTTAAAGGGGTATGGCTACACCTTC.

The V gene is TRBV7-8, the J gene TRBJ1-1; tentative D call: TRBD1 (6 bases). Trimming cost V 0 bases and J 1 base, with 9 bases left between them. The CDR3 sequence is 15 residues long. The germline CDR1 and CDR2 sequences are SGHVS and FQNEAQ. CDR3 bases: TGTGCCAGCAGCTTAGCGGCCAGGGGGAACACTGAAGCTTTCTTT. Translating it yields CASSLAARGNTEAFF. Combining the CDR3 with reference TRBV7-8 and TRBJ1-1 gives the whole variable domain GAGVSQSPRYKVAKRGQDVALRCDPISGHVSLFWYQQALGQGPEFLTYFQNEAQLDKSGLPSDRFFAERPEGSVSTLKIQRTQQEDSAVYLCASSLAARGNTEAFFGQGTRLTVV.

The V and J genes are TRBV6-6 and TRBJ2-5; TRBD2 matches at 8 bases. Germline CDR1 MNHNY, CDR2 SVGAGI (reference sequence). The V gene end was trimmed by 3 bases and the J gene end by 4 bases; junction bases not matched to a gene: 7. The CDR3 length is 15 residues. As DNA, the CDR3 is TGTGCCAGCAGTTATGTTGCGGGGGGAGCAGAGACCCAGTACTTC. Translated, it gives CASSYVAGGAETQYF.

The chain combines TRBV15 with TRBJ2-5; D not certain. Trimming shortened V by 4 bases and J by 2 bases, and 8 bases separated the two germline ends. CDR1 and CDR2 from the germline V gene are LNHNV and YYDKDF (reference sequence). The CDR3 length is 13 residues. CDR3: CATSKAPQETQYF. The DNA of the CDR3 is TGTGCCACCAGCAAAGCTCCTCAAGAGACCCAGTACTTC.

Remarks on this clone: The sample holds other DNA sequences that translate to the same CDR3. This chain links TRBV18 with TRBJ2-5; 13 bases are a match to TRBD2. This CDR3 region has 15 residues. Germline V gene lookup returns CDR1 KGHSH and CDR2 LQKENI. Losses at the gene ends were 3 bases for V and 3 bases for J; bases not matched to a gene: 1. The DNA for the CDR3 is TGTGCCAGCTCACCGGGGACTAGCGGGGAAGAGACCCAGTACTTC. It encodes CASSPGTSGEETQYF.

The gene calls are TRBV4-1 and TRBJ2-7; unclear D gene. V lost 1 base to trimming and J lost 3 bases, with 13 bases between them. Germline CDR1 reads MGHRA; CDR2 reads YSYEKL. The CDR3 runs to 15 residues. The CDR3 nucleotides are TGCGCCAGCAGCCAAGTATTTCCGCCAGACTACGAGCAGTACTTC. Protein: CASSQVFPPDYEQYF.

The chain couples TRBV27 to TRBJ1-1; TRBD1 is a possible D gene (5 bases). V was pared by 2 bases and J by 0 bases, with 10 bases between. Germline V lookup: CDR1 MNHEY, CDR2 SMNVEV (reference sequence). The CDR3 totals 15 residues. CDR3 sequence: CASSLGGFMNTEAFF. In nucleotides, the CDR3 is TGTGCCAGCAGTTTAGGGGGGTTTATGAACACTGAAGCTTTCTTT.

The rearrangement uses TRBV4-1 and TRBJ1-6; no clear D gene. CDR3 size: 15 residues. V lost 0 bases and J 10 bases, leaving 13 bases between the germline ends. Per the germline V gene, CDR1 is MGHRA and CDR2 is YSYEKL. The DNA of the CDR3 is TGCGCCAGCAGCCAAGAGTACATACCGGGGTCACCCCTCCACTTT. This translates into CASSQEYIPGSPLHF.

Comment on this clone: Within the sample, other DNA sequences also encode this same CDR3. This chain links TRBV4-1 with TRBJ1-1; 8 nucleotides line up with TRBD1. CDR1 and CDR2 (germline): MGHRA, YSYEKL. V lost 1 base, J lost 2 bases, and 3 bases stayed unmatched. CDR3 length: 15 amino acids. CDR3 nucleotide sequence: TGCGCCAGCAGCCAAGGTCAGGGGGCAAACACTGAAGCTTTCTTT. Amino acid sequence: CASSQGQGANTEAFF.

This clone has just one count. The rearrangement links TRBV6-5 to TRBJ2-1, with TRBD2 matching 10 bases. The CDR3 runs to 13 residues. The germline V gene encodes CDR1 MNHEY and CDR2 SVGAGI. The trim removed 10 bases at V and 4 bases at J, leaving 4 bases unmatched. The CDR3 DNA follows: TGTGCCACCTGGACTAGCGGTTACAATGAGCAGTTCTTC. Translating gives CATWTSGYNEQFF.

V gene TRBV29-1 combines with J gene TRBJ2-5; the match to TRBD1 covers 8 bases. Trimming cost V 8 bases and J 5 bases; bases outside gene matches: 10. The CDR3 sequence is 13 residues long. CDR1 is SQVTM and CDR2 is ANQGSEA in the germline V gene. The CDR3 spells CSSPGAGGETQYF. As DNA, the CDR3 is TGCAGCTCGCCCGGAGCAGGGGGCGAGACCCAGTACTTC.

The CDR3 is CASRINSGGLSDTGELFF. DNA of the CDR3: TGTGCCAGTAGGATAAATAGCGGGGGGTTATCGGACACCGGGGAGCTGTTTTTT. This rearrangement joins TRBV19 to TRBJ2-2; the match to TRBD2 covers 10 bases. The germline V gene encodes CDR1 LNHDA and CDR2 SQIVND (reference sequence). The CDR3 totals 18 residues. V was clipped by 6 bases and J by 3 bases; unmatched bases: 13.

This clone came up once. This chain joins TRBV5-4 and TRBJ1-1; unclear D gene. CDR1 and CDR2 (germline): SGHNT, YYREEE (reference sequence). The V and J ends lost 5 bases and 1 base respectively, with 6 bases between them. There are 12 residues in the CDR3. CDR3 protein: CASRRSNTEAFF. The CDR3 DNA follows: TGTGCCAGCAGACGGTCGAACACTGAAGCTTTCTTT.